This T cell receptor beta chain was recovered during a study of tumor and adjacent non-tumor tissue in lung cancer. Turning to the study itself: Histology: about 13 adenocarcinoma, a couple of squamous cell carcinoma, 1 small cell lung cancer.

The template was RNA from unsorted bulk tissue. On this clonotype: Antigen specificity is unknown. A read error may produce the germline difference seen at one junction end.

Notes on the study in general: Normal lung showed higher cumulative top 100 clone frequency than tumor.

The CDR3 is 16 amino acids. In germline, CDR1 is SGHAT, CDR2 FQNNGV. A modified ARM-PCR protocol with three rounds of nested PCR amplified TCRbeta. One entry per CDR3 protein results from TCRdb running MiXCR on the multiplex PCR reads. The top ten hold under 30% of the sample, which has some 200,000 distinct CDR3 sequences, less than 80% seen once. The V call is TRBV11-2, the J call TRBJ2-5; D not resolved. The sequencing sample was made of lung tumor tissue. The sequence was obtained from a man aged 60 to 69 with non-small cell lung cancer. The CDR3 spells CASSLGMGGVQETQSF. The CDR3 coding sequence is TGTGCCAGCAGCTTAGGTATGGGCGGCGTCCAAGAGACCCAGAGCTTC.